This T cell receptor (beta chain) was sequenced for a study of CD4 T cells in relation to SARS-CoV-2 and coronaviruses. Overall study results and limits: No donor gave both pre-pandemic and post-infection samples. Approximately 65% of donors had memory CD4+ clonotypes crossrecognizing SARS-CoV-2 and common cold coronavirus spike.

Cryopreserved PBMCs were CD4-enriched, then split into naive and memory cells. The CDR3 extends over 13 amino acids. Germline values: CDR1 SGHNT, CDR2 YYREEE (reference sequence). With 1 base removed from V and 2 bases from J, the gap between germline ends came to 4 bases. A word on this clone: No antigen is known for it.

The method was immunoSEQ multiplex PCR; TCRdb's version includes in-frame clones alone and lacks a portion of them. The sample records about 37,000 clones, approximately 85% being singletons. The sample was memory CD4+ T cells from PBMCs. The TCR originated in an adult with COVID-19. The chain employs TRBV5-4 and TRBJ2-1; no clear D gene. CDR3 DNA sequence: TGTGCCAGCAGCTTGTCCACCTACAATGAGCAGTTCTTC. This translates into CASSLSTYNEQFF. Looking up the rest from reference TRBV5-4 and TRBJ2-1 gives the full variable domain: ETGVTQSPTHLIKTRGQQVTLRCSSQSGHNTVSWYQQALGQGPQFIFQYYREEENGRGNFPPRFSGLQFPNYSSELNVNALELDDSALYLCASSLSTYNEQFFGPGTRLTVL.